The present T cell receptor beta chain was sequenced within a study of OX40 agonist ivuxolimab in advanced cancers. The table came from immunoSEQ multiplex PCR; TCRdb's copy has only in-frame clones and leaves some out. The sample shows over 55,000 clones, roughly nine tenths of them seen only once. The sequences come from CD4+ or CD8+ T cells sorted from blood, collected in a trial of the OX40 agonist ivuxolimab. The sequence was obtained from an adult with an advanced solid tumor such as melanoma, head and neck, liver or kidney cancer.

This CDR3 reads CASSLDSPNEQFF. CDR3 sequence (DNA): TGTGCCAGCAGCCTCGACAGTCCGAATGAGCAGTTCTTC. The chain has TRBV2 and TRBJ2-1; D perhaps matches TRBD1 (5 bases). Germline CDR1 and CDR2: SNHLY and FYNNEI. V was pared by 6 bases and J by 7 bases, with 13 bases between. There are 13 residues in the CDR3.